This TCR beta chain comes out of a study of technical replicates of blood from a handful of donors. Assay: immunoSEQ multiplex PCR; the TCRdb copy retains only in-frame clones and omits some. The profile shows approximately 76,000 clones, 80% to 90% of them singletons. The V and J ends lost 2 bases and 4 bases, in that order; junction bases with no gene match: 5. The CDR3 contains 15 residues. CDR1 is SGHNT and CDR2 is YYREEE in the germline V gene (reference sequence). What was sequenced was PBMCs. This clonotype originated in a human donor in good health. Some clones in this sample may be carry-over from other donors' samples. This chain joins TRBV5-4 and TRBJ2-2; TRBD1 matches at 7 bases. The CDR3 here is CASSLYRGGTGELFF. In DNA, the CDR3 is TGTGCCAGCAGCTTATACAGGGGTGGCACCGGGGAGCTGTTTTTT.